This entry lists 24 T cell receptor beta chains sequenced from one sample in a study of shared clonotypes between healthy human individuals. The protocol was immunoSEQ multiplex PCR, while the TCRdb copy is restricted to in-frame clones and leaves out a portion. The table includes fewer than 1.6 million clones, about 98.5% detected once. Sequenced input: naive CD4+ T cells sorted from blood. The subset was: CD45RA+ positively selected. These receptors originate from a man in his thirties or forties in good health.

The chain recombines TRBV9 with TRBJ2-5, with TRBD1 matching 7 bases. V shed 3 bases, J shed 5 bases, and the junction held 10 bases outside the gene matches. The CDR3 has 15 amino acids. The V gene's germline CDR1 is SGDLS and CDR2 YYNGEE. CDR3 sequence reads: CASSAMTGLQETQYF. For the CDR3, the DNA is TGTGCCAGCAGCGCCATGACAGGGCTTCAGGAGACCCAGTACTTC.

CDR3 residues: CASSPPGSSSGDTDTQYF. The CDR3 nucleotides read TGTGCCAGCTCACCTCCGGGTAGTTCGTCGGGGGACACAGATACGCAGTATTTT. The chain recombines TRBV18 with TRBJ2-3; the D gene is possibly TRBD2 (6 bases). This CDR3 region has 18 residues. Germline-derived CDR1 and CDR2 are KGHSH and LQKENI. Trimming pared 3 bases from V and 2 bases from J, leaving 21 bases between.

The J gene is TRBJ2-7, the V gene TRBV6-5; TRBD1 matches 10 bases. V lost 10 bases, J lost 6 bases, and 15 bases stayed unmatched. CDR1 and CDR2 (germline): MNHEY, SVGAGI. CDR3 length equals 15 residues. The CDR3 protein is CATGGDGTGVSEQYF. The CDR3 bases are TGTGCCACCGGGGGGGACGGGACAGGGGTTTCCGAGCAGTACTTC.

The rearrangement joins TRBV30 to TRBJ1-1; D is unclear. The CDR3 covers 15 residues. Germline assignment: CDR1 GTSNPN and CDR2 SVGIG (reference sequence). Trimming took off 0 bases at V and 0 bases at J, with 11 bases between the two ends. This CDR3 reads CAWSVPEHMNTEAFF. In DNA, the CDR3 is TGTGCCTGGAGTGTACCTGAACACATGAACACTGAAGCTTTCTTT.

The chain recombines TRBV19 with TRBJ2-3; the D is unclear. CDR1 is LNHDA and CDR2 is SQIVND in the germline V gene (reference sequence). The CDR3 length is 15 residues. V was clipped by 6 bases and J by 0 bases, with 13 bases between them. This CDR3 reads CASRSPRNSTDTQYF. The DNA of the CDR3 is TGTGCCAGTAGGTCGCCGAGAAATAGCACAGATACGCAGTATTTT.

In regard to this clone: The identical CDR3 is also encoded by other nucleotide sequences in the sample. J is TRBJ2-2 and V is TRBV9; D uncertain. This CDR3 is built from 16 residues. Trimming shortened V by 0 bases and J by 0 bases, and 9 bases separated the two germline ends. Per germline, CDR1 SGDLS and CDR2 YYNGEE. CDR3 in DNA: TGTGCCAGCAGCGTAGCCGGGCTTACGAACACCGGGGAGCTGTTTTTT. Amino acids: CASSVAGLTNTGELFF.

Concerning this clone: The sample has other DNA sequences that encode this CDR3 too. CDR3 coding DNA: TGTGCCAGCTCACCTTTGCGGGAAGAGACCCAGTACTTC. This codes for CASSPLREETQYF. The V gene is TRBV18, the J gene TRBJ2-5; perhaps TRBD2 as D (5 bases). Germline V gene sequence: CDR1 KGHSH, CDR2 LQKENI. The ends were cut back, 3 bases at V and 3 bases at J, with 8 bases in the middle. The CDR3 is 13 residues long.

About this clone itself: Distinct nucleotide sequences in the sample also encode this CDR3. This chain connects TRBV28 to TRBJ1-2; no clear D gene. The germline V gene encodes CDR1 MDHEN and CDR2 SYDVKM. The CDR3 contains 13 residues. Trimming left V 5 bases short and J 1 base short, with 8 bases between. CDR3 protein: CASSLQLNYGYTF. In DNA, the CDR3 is TGTGCCAGCAGTCTACAGCTTAACTATGGCTACACCTTC.

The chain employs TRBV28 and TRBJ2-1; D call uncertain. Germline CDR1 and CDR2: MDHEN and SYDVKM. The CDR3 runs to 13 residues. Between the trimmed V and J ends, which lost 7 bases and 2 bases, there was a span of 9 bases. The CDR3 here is CASKGSPYNEQFF. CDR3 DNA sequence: TGTGCCAGCAAGGGTTCACCCTACAATGAGCAGTTCTTC.

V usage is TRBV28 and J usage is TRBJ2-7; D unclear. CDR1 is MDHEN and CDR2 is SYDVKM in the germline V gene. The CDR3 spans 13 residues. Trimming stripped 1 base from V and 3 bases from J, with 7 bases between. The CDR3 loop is CASSLFGFYEQYF. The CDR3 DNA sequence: TGTGCCAGCAGTTTATTCGGATTCTACGAGCAGTACTTC.

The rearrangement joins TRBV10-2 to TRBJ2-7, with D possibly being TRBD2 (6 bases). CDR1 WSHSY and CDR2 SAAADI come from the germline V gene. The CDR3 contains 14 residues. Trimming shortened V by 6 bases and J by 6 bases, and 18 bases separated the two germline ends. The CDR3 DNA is TGCGCCAGCAGGAGACCCGGGACTCCGGGCGAGCAGTACTTC. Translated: CASRRPGTPGEQYF.

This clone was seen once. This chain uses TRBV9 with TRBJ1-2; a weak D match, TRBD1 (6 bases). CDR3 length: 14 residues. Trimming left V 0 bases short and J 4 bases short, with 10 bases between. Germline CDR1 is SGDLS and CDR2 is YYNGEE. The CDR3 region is CASSVATGSYGYTF. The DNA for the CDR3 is TGTGCCAGCAGCGTAGCTACAGGGAGCTATGGCTACACCTTC.

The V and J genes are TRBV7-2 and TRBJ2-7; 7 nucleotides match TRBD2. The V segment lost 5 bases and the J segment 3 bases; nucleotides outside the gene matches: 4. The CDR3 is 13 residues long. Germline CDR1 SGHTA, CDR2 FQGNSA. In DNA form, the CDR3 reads TGTGCCAGCAGCCGTAGCGGGTTCTACGAGCAGTACTTC. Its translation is CASSRSGFYEQYF.

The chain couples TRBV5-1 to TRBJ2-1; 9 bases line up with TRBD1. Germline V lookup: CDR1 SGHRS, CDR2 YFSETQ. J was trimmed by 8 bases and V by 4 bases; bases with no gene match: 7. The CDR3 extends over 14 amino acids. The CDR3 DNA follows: TGCGCCAGCAGCATTGGACAGGGGTCCGATGAGCAGTTCTTC. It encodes CASSIGQGSDEQFF.

The CDR3 region is CASSLDRRLRDRGAFF. The CDR3 DNA reads as TGCGCCAGCAGCTTGGACCGGAGATTAAGGGACAGGGGAGCTTTCTTT. The chain employs TRBV5-1 and TRBJ1-1; 10 bases fit TRBD1. CDR1 is SGHRS, CDR2 YFSETQ, per germline. V gave up 0 bases and J gave up 10 bases; unmatched junction bases: 12. The CDR3 sequence is 16 residues long.

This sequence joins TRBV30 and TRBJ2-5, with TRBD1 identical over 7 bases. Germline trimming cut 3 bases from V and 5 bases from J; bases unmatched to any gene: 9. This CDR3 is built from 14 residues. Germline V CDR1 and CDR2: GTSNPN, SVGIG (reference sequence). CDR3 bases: TGTGCCTGGAGCCCTTTGGGACAGATGGAGACCCAGTACTTC. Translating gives CAWSPLGQMETQYF.

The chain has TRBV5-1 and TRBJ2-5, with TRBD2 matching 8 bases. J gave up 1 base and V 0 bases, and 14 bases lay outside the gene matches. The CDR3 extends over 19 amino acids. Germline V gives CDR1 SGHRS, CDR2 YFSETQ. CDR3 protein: CASSLVGARLAGLQETQYF. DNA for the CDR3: TGCGCCAGCAGCTTGGTCGGCGCCCGATTAGCGGGACTCCAAGAGACCCAGTACTTC.

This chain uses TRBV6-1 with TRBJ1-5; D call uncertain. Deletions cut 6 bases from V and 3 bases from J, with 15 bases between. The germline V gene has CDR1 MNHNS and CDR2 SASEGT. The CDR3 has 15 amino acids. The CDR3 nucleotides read TGTGCCAGCAGCGAGAAGGATCAGCTCAATCAGCCCCAGCATTTT. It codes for CASSEKDQLNQPQHF.

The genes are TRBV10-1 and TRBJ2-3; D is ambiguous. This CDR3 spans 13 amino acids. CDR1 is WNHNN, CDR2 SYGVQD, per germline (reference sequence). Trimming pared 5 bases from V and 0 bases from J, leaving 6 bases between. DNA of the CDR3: TGCGCCAGCAGTCAAACTAGCACAGATACGCAGTATTTT. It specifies CASSQTSTDTQYF.

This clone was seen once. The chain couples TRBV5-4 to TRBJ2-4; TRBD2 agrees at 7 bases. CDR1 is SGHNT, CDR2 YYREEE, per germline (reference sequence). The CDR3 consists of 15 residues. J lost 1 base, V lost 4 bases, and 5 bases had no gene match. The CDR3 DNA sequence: TGTGCCAGCAGCATCGGACTAGACGCCAAAAACATTCAGTACTTC. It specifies CASSIGLDAKNIQYF.

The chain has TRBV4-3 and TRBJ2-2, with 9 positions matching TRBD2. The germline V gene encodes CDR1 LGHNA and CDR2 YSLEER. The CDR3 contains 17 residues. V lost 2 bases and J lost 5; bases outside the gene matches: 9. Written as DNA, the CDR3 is TGCGCCAGCAGCCAATTTGCGGGAGGGCCGATGACCGGGGAGCTGTTTTTT. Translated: CASSQFAGGPMTGELFF.

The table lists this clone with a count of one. CDR3 sequence (DNA): TGTGCCAGCAGTGTACAGGCCAATGAGCAGTTCTTC. Amino acid sequence: CASSVQANEQFF. The V call is TRBV2, the J call TRBJ2-1; tentatively, D is TRBD1 (5 bases). Trimming left V 4 bases short and J 6 bases short, with 7 bases between. From germline, CDR1 is SNHLY and CDR2 FYNNEI. The CDR3 contains 12 residues.

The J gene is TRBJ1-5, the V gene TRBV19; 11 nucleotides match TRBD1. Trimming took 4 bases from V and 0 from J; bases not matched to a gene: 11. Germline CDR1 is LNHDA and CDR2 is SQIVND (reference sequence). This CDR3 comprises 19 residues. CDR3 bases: TGTGCCAGTAGTACAACCCGGGACAGGGGGACCTATAGCAATCAGCCCCAGCATTTT. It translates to CASSTTRDRGTYSNQPQHF.

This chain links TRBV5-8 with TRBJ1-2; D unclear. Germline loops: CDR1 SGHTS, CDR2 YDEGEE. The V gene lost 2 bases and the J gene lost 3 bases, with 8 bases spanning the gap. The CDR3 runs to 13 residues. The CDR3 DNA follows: TGTGCCAGCAGCTTAGGAGAATACTATGGCTACACCTTC. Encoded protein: CASSLGEYYGYTF.